This is a list of T cell receptor beta chains from one sample in a study of blood T cell repertoires in COVID-19. TCRdb keeps only in-frame clones here, not all; method: immunoSEQ multiplex PCR. The sample contains about 220,000 clones, 65% to 90% of which appear only once. The sequenced sample consisted of peripheral blood. Receptors originate from a man aged 45-65 years with active or convalescent COVID-19. Each CDR3 is given with its conserved first and last residue. The D gene is left open where the match is weak. For some rows the clone size is stated as once, few or many, or as a class when expanded; others skip it.

D gene	V gene	clone size	J gene	CDR3 protein	CDR3 DNA
TRBD1	TRBV18	NA	TRBJ1-3	CASSPRKDRGLGNTIYF	TGTGCCAGCTCACCACGCAAGGACAGGGGTCTGGGAAACACCATATATTTT
TRBD1	TRBV15	NA	TRBJ1-5	CATSLDRGGQPQHF	TGTGCCACCAGCTTGGACAGGGGCGGTCAGCCCCAGCATTTT
NA	TRBV14	few	TRBJ1-5	CASSQDYGQGYSNQPQHF	TGTGCCAGCAGCCAAGACTACGGGCAGGGGTATAGCAATCAGCCCCAGCATTTT
TRBD1	TRBV5-1	few	TRBJ2-7	CASSSGTGDEQYF	TGCGCCAGCAGCTCCGGGACAGGGGACGAGCAGTACTTC
NA	TRBV5-1	once	TRBJ2-7	CASSRGQHEQYF	TGCGCCAGCAGTAGGGGTCAGCACGAGCAGTACTTC
TRBD1	TRBV11-2	NA	TRBJ1-2	CASSIRDRSNYGYTF	TGTGCCAGCAGCATCCGGGACAGGAGTAACTATGGCTACACCTTC
TRBD1	TRBV4-3	few	TRBJ1-2	CASSRQTGSYGYTF	TGCGCCAGCAGCCGCCAGACAGGGTCCTATGGCTACACCTTC
NA	TRBV30	NA	TRBJ2-1	CAWSVLYNEQFF	TGTGCCTGGAGTGTACTCTACAATGAGCAGTTCTTC
NA	TRBV5-1	NA	TRBJ1-1	CASSLFPLGGQGRATEAFF	TGCGCCAGCAGCTTGTTCCCGCTAGGGGGGCAGGGGAGGGCCACTGAAGCTTTCTTT
NA	TRBV18	NA	TRBJ2-7	CASSQGEDYEQYF	TGTGCCAGCTCACAAGGGGAGGACTACGAGCAGTACTTC
NA	TRBV3-1/TRBV3-2	NA	TRBJ1-1	CASSLQMNTEAFF	TGTGCCAGCAGCCTCCAGATGAACACTGAAGCTTTCTTT
TRBD2	TRBV27	NA	TRBJ2-1	CASSLAGGLSIEQFF	TGTGCCAGCAGTTTAGCGGGAGGGCTGTCGATTGAGCAGTTCTTC